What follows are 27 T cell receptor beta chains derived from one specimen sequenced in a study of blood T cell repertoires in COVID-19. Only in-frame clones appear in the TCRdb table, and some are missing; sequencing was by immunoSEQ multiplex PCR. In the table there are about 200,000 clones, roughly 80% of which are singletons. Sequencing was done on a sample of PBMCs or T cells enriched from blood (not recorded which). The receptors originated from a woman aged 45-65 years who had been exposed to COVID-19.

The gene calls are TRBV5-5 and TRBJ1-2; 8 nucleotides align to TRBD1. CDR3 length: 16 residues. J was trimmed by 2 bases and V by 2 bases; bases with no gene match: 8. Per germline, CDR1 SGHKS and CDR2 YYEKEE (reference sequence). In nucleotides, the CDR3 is TGTGCCAGCAGCTTTACGGACAGGGCGGTAAACTATGGCTACACCTTC. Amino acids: CASSFTDRAVNYGYTF.

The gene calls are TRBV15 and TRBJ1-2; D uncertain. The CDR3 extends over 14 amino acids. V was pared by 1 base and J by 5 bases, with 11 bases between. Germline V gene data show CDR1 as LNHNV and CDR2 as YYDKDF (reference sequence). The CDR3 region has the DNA TGTGCCACCAGCAGAGGAGGTTCGGTTTATGGCTACACCTTC. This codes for CATSRGGSVYGYTF.

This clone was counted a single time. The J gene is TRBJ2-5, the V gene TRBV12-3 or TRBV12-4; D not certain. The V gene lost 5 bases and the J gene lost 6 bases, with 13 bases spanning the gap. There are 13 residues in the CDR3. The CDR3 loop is CASSAARTKTQYF. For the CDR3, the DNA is TGTGCCAGCAGTGCCGCTAGAACAAAGACCCAGTACTTC.

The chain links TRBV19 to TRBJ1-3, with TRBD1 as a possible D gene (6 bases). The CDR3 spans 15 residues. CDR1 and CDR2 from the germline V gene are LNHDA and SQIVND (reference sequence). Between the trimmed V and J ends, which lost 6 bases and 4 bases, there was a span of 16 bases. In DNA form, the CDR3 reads TGTGCCAGTAGCCTAGAGACAGGCCGAGGAAACACCATATATTTT. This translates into CASSLETGRGNTIYF.

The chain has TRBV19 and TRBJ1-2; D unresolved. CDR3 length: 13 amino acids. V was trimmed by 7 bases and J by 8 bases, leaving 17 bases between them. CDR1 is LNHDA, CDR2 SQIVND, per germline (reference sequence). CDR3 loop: CASNTGGFAGYTF. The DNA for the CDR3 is TGTGCCAGTAATACCGGTGGTTTCGCCGGCTACACCTTC.

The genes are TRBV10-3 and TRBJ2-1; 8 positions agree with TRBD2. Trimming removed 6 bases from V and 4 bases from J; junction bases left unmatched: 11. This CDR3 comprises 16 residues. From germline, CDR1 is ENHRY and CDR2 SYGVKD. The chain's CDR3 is CAISTPLSGGYNEQFF. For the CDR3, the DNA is TGTGCCATCAGCACCCCCCTCAGCGGGGGATACAATGAGCAGTTCTTC.

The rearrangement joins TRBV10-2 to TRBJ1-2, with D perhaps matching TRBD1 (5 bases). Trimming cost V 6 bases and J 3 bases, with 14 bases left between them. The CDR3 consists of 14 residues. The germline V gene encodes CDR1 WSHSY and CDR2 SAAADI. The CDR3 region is CASSGGGTYYGYTF. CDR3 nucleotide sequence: TGCGCCAGCAGCGGGGGGGGAACCTACTATGGCTACACCTTC.

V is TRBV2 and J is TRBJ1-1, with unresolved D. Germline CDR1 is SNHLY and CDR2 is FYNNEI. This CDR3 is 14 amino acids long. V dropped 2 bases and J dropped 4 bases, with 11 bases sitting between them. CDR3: CASSESRGRTEAFF. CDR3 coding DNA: TGTGCCAGCAGTGAATCTCGGGGTCGCACTGAAGCTTTCTTT.

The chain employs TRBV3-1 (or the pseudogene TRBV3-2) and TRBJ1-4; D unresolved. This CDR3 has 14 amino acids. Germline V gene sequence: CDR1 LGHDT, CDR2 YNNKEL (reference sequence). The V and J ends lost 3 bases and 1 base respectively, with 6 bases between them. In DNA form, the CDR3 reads TGTGCCAGCAGCCACCTAGGAACTAATGAAAAACTGTTTTTT. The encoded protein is CASSHLGTNEKLFF.

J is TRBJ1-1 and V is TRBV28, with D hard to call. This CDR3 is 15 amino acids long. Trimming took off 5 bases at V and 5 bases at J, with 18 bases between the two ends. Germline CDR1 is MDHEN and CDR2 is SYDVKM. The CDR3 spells CASSPRGGRRTEAFF. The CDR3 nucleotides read TGTGCCAGCAGTCCCCGCGGAGGGCGAAGGACTGAAGCTTTCTTT.

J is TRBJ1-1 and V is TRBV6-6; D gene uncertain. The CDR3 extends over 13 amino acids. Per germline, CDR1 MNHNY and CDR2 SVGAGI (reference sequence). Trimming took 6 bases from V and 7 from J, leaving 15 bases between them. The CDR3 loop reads CASSKDRTFEAFF. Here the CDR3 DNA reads TGTGCCAGCAGCAAGGACCGGACTTTTGAAGCTTTCTTT.

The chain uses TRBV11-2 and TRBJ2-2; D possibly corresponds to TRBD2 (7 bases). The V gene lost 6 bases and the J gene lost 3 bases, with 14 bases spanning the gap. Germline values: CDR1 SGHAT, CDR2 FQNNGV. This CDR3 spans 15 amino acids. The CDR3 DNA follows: TGTGCCAGCAGACTACGGGGGGCGGACACCGGGGAGCTGTTTTTT. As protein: CASRLRGADTGELFF.

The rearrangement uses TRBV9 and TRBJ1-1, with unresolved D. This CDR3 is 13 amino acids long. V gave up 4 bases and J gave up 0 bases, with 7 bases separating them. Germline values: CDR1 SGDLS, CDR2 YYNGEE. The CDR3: CASSQVLNTEAFF. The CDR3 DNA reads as TGTGCCAGCAGCCAGGTCCTGAACACTGAAGCTTTCTTT.

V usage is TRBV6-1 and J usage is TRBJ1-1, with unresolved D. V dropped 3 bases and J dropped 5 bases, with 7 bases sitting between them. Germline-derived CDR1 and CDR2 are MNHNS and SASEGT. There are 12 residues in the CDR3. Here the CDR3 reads CASSEPGTEAFF. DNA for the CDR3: TGTGCCAGCAGTGAGCCCGGGACTGAAGCTTTCTTT.

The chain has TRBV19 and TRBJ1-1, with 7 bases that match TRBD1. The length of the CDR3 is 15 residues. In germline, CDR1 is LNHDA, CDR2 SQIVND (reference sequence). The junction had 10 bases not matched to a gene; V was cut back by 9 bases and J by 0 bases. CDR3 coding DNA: TGTGCCAGCCGGGACAGCGCACGTCTGAACACTGAAGCTTTCTTT. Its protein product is CASRDSARLNTEAFF.

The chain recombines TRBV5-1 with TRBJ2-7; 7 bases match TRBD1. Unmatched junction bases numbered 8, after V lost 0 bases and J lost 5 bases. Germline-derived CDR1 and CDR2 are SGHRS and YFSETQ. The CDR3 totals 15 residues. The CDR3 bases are TGCGCCAGCAGCTTGGCTCTGGGACAGTCGGACGAGCAGTACTTC. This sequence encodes CASSLALGQSDEQYF.

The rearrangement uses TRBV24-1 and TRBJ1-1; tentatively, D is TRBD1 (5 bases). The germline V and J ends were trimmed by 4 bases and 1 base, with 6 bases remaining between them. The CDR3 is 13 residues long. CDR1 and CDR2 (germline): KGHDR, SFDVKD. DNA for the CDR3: TGTGCCACCAGTGACAGGGAGAACACTGAAGCTTTCTTT. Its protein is CATSDRENTEAFF.

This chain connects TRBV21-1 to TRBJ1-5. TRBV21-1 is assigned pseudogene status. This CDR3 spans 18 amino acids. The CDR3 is CASSKRRERLYSNQPQHF. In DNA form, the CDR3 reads TGTGCCAGCAGCAAGAGGAGGGAACGACTCTATAGCAATCAGCCCCAGCATTTT.

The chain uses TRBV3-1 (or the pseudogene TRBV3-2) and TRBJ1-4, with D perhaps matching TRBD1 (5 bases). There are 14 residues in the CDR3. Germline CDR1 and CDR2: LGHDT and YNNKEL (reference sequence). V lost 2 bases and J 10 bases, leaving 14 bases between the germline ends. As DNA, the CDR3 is TGTGCCAGCAGCCAAACGCGGGGCAGCCTAAAACTGTTTTTT. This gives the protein CASSQTRGSLKLFF.

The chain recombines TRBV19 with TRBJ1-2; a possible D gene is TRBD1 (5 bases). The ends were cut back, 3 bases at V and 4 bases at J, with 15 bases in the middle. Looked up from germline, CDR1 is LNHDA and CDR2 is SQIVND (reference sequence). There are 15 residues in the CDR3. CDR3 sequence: CASSMGQRTSYGYTF. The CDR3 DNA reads TGTGCCAGTAGTATGGGCCAGAGGACAAGCTATGGCTACACCTTC.

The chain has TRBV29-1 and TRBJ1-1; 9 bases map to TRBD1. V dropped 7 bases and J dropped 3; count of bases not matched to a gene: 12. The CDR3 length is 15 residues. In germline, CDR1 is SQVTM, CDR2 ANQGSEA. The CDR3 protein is CSALPWDRDDTEAFF. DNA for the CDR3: TGCAGCGCCCTTCCCTGGGACAGGGATGACACTGAAGCTTTCTTT. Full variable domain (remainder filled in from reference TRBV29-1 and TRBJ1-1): SAVISQKPSRDICQRGTSLTIQCQVDSQVTMMFWYRQQPGQSLTLIATANQGSEATYESGFVIDKFPISRPNLTFSTLTVSNMSPEDSSIYLCSALPWDRDDTEAFFGQGTRLTVV.

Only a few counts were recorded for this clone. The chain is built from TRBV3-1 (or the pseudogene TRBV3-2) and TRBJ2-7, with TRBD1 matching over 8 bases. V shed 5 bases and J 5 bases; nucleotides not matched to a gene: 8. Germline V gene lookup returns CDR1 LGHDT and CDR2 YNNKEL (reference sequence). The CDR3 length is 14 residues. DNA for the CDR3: TGTGCCAGCAGCGCCGAGACAGGGGTCGACGAGCAGTACTTC. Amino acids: CASSAETGVDEQYF.

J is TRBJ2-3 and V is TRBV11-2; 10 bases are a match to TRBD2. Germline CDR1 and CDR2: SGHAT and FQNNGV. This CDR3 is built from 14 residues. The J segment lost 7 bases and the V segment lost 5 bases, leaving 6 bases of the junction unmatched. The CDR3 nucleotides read TGTGCCAGCAGCCTTAGCGGGGGGCCATATACGCAGTATTTT. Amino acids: CASSLSGGPYTQYF.

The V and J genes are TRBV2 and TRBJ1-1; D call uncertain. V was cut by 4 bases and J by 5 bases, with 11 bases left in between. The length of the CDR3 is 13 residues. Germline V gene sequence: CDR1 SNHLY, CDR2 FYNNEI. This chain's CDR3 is CASSVMAGTEAFF. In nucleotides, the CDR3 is TGTGCCAGCAGTGTTATGGCGGGGACTGAAGCTTTCTTT.

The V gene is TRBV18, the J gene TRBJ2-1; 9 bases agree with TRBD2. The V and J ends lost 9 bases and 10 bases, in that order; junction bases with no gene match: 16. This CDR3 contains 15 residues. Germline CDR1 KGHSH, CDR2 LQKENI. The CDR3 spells CASSRTGTSNGEQFF. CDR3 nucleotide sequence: TGTGCCAGTTCCCGAACCGGGACTAGCAACGGGGAGCAGTTCTTC.

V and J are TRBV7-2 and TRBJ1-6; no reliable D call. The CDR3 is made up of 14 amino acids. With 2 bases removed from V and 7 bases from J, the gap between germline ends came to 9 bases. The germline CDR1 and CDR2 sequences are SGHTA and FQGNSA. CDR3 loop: CASSLSRSNSPLHF. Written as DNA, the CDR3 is TGTGCCAGCAGCTTAAGCAGGTCAAATTCACCCCTCCACTTT.

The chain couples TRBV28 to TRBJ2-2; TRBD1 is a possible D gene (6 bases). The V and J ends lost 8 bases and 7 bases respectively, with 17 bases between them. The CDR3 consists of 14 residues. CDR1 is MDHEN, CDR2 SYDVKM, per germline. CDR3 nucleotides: TGTGCCAGCGCGGGCAGGGGAAGGGGCGGGGAGCTGTTTTTT. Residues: CASAGRGRGGELFF. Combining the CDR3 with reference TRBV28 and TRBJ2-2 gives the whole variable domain DVKVTQSSRYLVKRTGEKVFLECVQDMDHENMFWYRQDPGLGLRLIYFSYDVKMKEKGDIPEGYSVSREKKERFSLILESASTNQTSMYLCASAGRGRGGELFFGEGSRLTVL.